The entry that follows covers one T cell receptor beta chain sequence. This receptor's antigen is unknown. Base qualities are missing; no much larger clone stands one base away. The sample's treatment or condition label is to be understood as: therapeutic diphenylcyclopropenone sensitization with weekly scalp DPC. At every patch-test visit, the blood draw took place before the patch test was put on. Patients were eligible if aged 18 to 70, diagnosed with alopecia and judged suitable for DPC therapy, and pregnant patients were excluded. Unfractionated whole blood was collected in Tempus Blood RNA tubes, and total RNA was extracted from that blood. The sample originates from a study of human T cells and chemical hapten exposure (dated by TCRdb to 2020 to 2022). Some background on the complete study: For sensitization, 2% DPC in acetone was applied to a 2 cm by 2 cm area of upper inner arm skin. Blood was sampled from patients pre-sensitization (week 0) and at 2, 6 and about 24 weeks after DPC sensitization. Patch testing was done on the upper back using Finn chambers containing 0.01% DPC, and results were scored after 6 days according to International Contact Dermatitis Research Group standards. Throughout the study period of about 23 weeks, patients also received therapeutic DPC doses to the scalp every week. In alopecia patients, the study followed how the peripheral blood TCR repertoire changed in vivo over primary and secondary sensitization to diphenylcyclopropenone (DPC), a hapten. Alopecia areata with under or over 50% scalp involvement, alopecia totalis and alopecia universalis were represented in the patient cohort, which was mostly female. The libraries were sequenced as a pool, and the TCR yield per sample differed mostly because of small variations in library volumes within the pool. About 29 alopecia patients gave blood for TCR sequencing at one to four time points (pre-sensitization, 2, 6 and 24 weeks).

The germline V and J ends show losses of 3 bases and 7 bases respectively, and no gene match explains 8 bases of the junction. CDR1 and CDR2 are read off the germline V gene as SQVTM and ANQGSEA. Inclusive of the bounding cysteine and phenylalanine, the CDR3 is 13 residues long. Just CDR3 DNA is preserved here, 39 bases in frame from base 1. Points the paper makes about the study in general: Repeated subsampling changed both the strength of the expansion versus patch-test correlation and the threshold at which the correlation became significant. Because all patients had alopecia, a presumed autoimmune disease, the immune response of the patients might differ from that of healthy individuals. The number of PT1 expanded TCRs positively correlated with patch test score, significant at thresholds 8, 16 and 32 but not 4. DPC sensitization did not change the number of TCRs with a frequency above 1 in 1000, and there was no evidence of changes in global repertoire structure. Significantly more large CDR3 similarity clusters were formed by expanded TCRs than by pre-sensitization or healthy control sets, consistent with antigen-driven responses.

During library preparation, unique molecular identifiers were attached to individual cDNA molecules so that TCRs could be counted quantitatively and reproducibly. Both TCR alpha and TCR beta chains were sequenced from each blood RNA sample. In the source study's methods: The median number of TCRs per sample was some 100,000, ranging from roughly 20,000 to 700,000. V, J and CDR3 annotation of the TCR reads was carried out using the Decombinator software suite. For PS versus PT1 abundance plots, all samples were subsampled to the same number of TCRs (28,000). TCRs were defined as expanded if absent before sensitization and observed at least eight times at the 2-week time point. TCRdb's own reprocessing of the public reads used fastp at Q25 and MiXCR and kept productive beta chains. CDR3 protein duplicates are merged, each entry listing the most common genes and DNA. What appears here as the V and J calls and clone size reflects TCRdb's work, not the paper's. The sample profile shows some 3,300 distinct CDR3 sequences; around 48% of them were found once. The ten largest make up 5.8% of the sample.

The TCR was taken from an adult with alopecia areata. Some clones in this sample may be carry-over from other donors' samples. This table probably holds off-target reads from a library built for another chain. The sequence joins TRBV29-1 to TRBJ2-7; 8 junctional bases match TRBD1. The sequenced sample was whole blood, obtained before DPC sensitization or 2, 6, or about 24 weeks after (not recorded which). The DNA is TGCAGCGTTGAGGGGCAGGGGGCTTTTGAGCAGTACTTC. The encoded protein is CSVEGQGAFEQYF.